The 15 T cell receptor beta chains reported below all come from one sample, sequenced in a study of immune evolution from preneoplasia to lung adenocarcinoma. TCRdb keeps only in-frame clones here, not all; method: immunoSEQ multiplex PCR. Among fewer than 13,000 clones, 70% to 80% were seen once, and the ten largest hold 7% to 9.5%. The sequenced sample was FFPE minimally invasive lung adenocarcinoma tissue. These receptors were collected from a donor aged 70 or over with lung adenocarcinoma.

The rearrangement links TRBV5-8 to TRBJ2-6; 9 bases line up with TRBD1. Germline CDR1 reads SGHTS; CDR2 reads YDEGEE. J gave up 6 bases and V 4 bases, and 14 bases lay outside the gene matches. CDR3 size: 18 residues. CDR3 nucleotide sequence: TGTGCCAGCAGCCTCCGTTTACAGGGGGCGCGAAAGGCCAACGTCCTGACTTTC. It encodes CASSLRLQGARKANVLTF.

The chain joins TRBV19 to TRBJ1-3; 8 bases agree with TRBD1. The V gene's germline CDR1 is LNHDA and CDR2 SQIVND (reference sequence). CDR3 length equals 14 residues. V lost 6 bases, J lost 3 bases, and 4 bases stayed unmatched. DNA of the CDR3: TGTGCCAGTAGGAAGACAGGGGATGGAAACACCATATATTTT. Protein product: CASRKTGDGNTIYF.

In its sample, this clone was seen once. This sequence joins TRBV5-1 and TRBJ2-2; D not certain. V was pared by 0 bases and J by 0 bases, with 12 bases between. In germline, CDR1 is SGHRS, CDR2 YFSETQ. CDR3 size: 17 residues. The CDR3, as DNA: TGCGCCAGCAGCTTGGGCAACCTTAATCCGAACACCGGGGAGCTGTTTTTT. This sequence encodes CASSLGNLNPNTGELFF.

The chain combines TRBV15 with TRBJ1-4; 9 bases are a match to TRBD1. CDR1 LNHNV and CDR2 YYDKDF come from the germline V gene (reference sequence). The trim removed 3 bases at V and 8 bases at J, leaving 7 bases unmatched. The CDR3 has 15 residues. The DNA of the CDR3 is TGTGCCACCAGCAGGGCGGGACAGGGAGGAGAAAAACTGTTTTTT. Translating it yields CATSRAGQGGEKLFF.

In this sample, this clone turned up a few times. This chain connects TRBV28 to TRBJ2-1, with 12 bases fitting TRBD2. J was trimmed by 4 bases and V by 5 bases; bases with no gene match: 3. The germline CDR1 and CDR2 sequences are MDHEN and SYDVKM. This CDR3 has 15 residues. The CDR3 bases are TGTGCCAGCAGTACGGGACTAGCGGGTTACAATGAGCAGTTCTTC. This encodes CASSTGLAGYNEQFF.

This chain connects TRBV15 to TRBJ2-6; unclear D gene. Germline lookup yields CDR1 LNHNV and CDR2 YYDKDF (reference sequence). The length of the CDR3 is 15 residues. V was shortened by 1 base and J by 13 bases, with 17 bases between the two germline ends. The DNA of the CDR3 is TGTGCCACCAGCAGAGTTTTGGGGTGGAGCCAGGTCCTGACTTTC. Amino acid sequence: CATSRVLGWSQVLTF. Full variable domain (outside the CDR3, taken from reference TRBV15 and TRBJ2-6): DAMVIQNPRYQVTQFGKPVTLSCSQTLNHNVMYWYQQKSSQAPKLLFHYYDKDFNNEADTPDNFQSRRPNTSFCFLDIRSPGLGDTAMYLCATSRVLGWSQVLTFGAGSRLTVL.

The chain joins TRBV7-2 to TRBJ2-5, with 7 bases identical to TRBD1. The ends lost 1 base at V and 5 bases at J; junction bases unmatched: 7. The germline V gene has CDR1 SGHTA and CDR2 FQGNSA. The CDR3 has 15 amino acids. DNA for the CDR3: TGTGCCAGCAGCTTAGACGAGGGGGCGATGGAGACCCAGTACTTC. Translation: CASSLDEGAMETQYF.

CDR3 sequence (DNA): TGTGCCAGTCGGCAGAATTTCTTCGAGCAGTACTTC. This translates into CASRQNFFEQYF. This chain joins TRBV28 and TRBJ2-7; D is unresolved. This CDR3 is 12 amino acids long. V gave up 9 bases and J gave up 6 bases, with 15 bases separating them. Looked up from germline, CDR1 is MDHEN and CDR2 is SYDVKM.

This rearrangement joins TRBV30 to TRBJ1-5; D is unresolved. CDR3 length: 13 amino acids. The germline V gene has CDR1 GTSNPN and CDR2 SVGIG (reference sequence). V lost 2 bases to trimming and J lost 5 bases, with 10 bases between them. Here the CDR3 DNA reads TGTGCCTGGAGTTCGGGGTCCTATCAGCCCCAGCATTTT. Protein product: CAWSSGSYQPQHF.

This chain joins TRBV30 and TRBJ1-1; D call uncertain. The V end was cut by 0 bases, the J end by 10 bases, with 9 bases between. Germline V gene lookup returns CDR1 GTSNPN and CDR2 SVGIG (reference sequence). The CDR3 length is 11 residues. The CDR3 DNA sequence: TGTGCCTGGAGTGTTAAGGTTGGAGCTTTCTTT. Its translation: CAWSVKVGAFF. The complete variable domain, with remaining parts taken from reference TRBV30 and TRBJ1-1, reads SQTIHQWPATLVQPVGSPLSLECTVEGTSNPNLYWYRQAAGRGLQLLFYSVGIGQISSEVPQNLSASRPQDRQFILSSKKLLLSDSGFYLCAWSVKVGAFFGQGTRLTVV.

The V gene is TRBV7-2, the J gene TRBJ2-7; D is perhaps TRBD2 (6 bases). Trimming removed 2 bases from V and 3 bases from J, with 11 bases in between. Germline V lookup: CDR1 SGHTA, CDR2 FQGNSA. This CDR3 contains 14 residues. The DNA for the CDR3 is TGTGCCAGCAGCTTATCTGGGGGGTACTACGAGCAGTACTTC. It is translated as CASSLSGGYYEQYF.

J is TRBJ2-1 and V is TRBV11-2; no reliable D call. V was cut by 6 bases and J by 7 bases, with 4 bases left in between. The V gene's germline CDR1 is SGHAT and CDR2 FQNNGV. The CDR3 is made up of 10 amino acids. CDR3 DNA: TGTGCCAGCAGGGTAAATGAGCAGTTCTTC. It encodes CASRVNEQFF.

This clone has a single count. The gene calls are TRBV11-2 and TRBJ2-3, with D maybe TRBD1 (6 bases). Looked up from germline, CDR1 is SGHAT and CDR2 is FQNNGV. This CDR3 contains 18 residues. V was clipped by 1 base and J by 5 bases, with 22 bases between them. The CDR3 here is CASSLGWTVGYHGDTQYF. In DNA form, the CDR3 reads TGTGCCAGCAGCTTAGGTTGGACAGTGGGTTATCATGGAGATACGCAGTATTTT.

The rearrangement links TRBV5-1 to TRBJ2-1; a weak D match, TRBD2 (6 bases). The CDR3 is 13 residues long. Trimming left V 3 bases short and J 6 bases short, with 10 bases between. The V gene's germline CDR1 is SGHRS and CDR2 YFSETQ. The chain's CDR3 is CASSWRLGNEQFF. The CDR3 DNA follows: TGCGCCAGCAGCTGGAGACTAGGCAATGAGCAGTTCTTC.

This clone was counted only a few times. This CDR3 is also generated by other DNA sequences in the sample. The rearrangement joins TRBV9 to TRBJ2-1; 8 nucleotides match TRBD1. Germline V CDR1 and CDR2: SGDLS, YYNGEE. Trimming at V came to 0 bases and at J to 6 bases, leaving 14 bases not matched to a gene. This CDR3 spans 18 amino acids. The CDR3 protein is CASSVGVWTGQTPNEQFF. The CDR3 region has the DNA TGTGCCAGCAGCGTAGGAGTCTGGACAGGGCAAACCCCCAATGAGCAGTTCTTC.